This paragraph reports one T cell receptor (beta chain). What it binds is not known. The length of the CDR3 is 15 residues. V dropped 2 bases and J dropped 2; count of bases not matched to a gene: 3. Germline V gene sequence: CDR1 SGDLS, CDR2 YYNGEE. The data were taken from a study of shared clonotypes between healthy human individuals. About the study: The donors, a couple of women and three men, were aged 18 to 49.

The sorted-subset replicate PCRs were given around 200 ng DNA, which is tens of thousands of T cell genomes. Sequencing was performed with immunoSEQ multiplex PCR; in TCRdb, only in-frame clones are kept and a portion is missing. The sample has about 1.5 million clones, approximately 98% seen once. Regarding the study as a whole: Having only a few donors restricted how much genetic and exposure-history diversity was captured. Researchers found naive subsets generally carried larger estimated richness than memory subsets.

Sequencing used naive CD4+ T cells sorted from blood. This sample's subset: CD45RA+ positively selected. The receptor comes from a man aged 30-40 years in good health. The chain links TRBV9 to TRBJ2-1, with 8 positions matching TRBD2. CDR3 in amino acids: CASSVGRATYNEQFF. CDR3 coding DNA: TGTGCCAGCAGCGTCGGGAGGGCCACCTACAATGAGCAGTTCTTC.